This T cell receptor (beta chain) was retrieved from a study of T cell responses to AZD1222 COVID-19 vaccine (dated by TCRdb to the early 2020s). About the full investigation: A total of 230 to 250 trial participants underwent TCR sequencing, of whom about 200 received two doses of AZD1222 and some 25 received two doses of the MenACWY control vaccine. Enrollment into the trials was organized by age into subgroups of 18-55, 56-69 and 70-plus years, and those subgroups contained about 150, 27 and 61 TCR-sequenced participants, respectively.

This sample's time point label indicates: about 28 days (+/-7) after the second vaccine dose. Per the publication, the treatment or condition label means: meningococcal conjugate vaccine given as trial control. Vaccinee samples were obtained from the UK trials COV001 and COV002, which included a single-blind randomized controlled phase 2/3 trial of AZD1222 (ChAdOx1 nCoV-19) in healthy adults. For TCRbeta chain sequencing, PBMC samples were collected from trial participants at day 0 and at day 28 after the second dose. In regard to this clone: Its cognate antigen has yet to be identified. No qualities accompany the bases; no much larger clone lies one base away.

The CDR3 regions of human TCRbeta chains were analyzed by immunosequencing. The source study handled its data this way. Repertoire TCRs were matched against a reference library of SARS-CoV-2-specific TCRs generated with the MIRA antigen-specificity platform. Breadth meant the fraction of unique TCRs that were SARS-CoV-2-associated, whereas depth meant the fraction of total T cells that were SARS-CoV-2-associated. Using the MIRA data, each spike-specific TCR was mapped to the spike region that the TCR reacts to and placed in a CD4 or CD8 class. Log10-transformed breadth and depth values were compared by one-way ANOVA with Sidak's multiple comparisons tests. In its TCRdb copy, this immuneACCESS table keeps in-frame sequences only and misses some clones. Where compared with another copy, unresolved V genes explain less than half of these, and the others have no known cause. Clone size and the V and J calls come from that table; the DNA yielded D and trimming. In all, the sample holds under 50,000 clones, and 88% of those were seen once. The ten largest clones capture roughly a quarter of the sample.

Here is what the overall study found, with its caveats: After two AZD1222 doses, spike-specific TCR breadth and depth were significantly higher than at day 0 and than in MenACWY recipients. No day 14 peak-response samples were available, so repertoires were characterized only after the peak T cell response. Reportedly, almost half of the unique spike-specific TCRs recognized epitopes lying outside the regions that are mutated in the B.1.351 and B.1.1.7 variants. Most participants were white British and females outnumbered males, and the authors suggested that clonal diversity may have been underestimated. The 56-69-year group was small, and its depth increase did not reach significance, likely because of low power. Conclusions about previously exposed vaccinees are limited, since just five to seven AZD1222 recipients were seropositive for SARS-CoV-2 at baseline. The whole spike protein was spanned by vaccine-associated CD4 TCRs, and dominant responses were seen in regions 160-218 and 743-854.

Per the germline V gene, MNHEY is the CDR1 and SVGAGI is the CDR2. The junction shows trimming of 4 bases on V and 8 bases on J, plus 23 bases between the germline ends. The CDR3 starts with the cysteine, ends with the phenylalanine, and has 16 residues. Kept here is only the CDR3 DNA, which spans 48 bases and is read in frame from base 1. This TCR came from an adult who received the MenACWY meningococcal vaccine as a control. Recombination joined TRBV6-5 with TRBJ1-2; no confident D gene assignment can be made. Sequenced material: peripheral blood, taken 28 days after the second dose of the MenACWY control vaccine. Here is the DNA: TGTGCCAGCAGTTCTAGGGCCGGAATCTTGTTTTGGGGCTACACCTTC. It translates as CASSSRAGILFWGYTF.